This T cell receptor (beta chain) came from a study of blood T cell repertoires in COVID-19. For the study at large: PBMCs, B-cell-depleted T cells, or T cells provided the cDNA or gDNA that made up the material.

Source study methods: Amplification from reference gene primers served as the basis for estimated nucleated cell counts. Profiled with immunoSEQ multiplex PCR; TCRdb holds only in-frame clones, not every one. That table is the source of V, J and clone size, and D and trimming were worked out from the DNA. The sample lists roughly 260,000 clones; 90% to 95% were seen once. Participants' reported clinical history set cohort assignment. V lost 6 bases to trimming and J lost 4 bases, with 12 bases between them. The CDR3 is 13 amino acids. Germline CDR1 MDHEN, CDR2 SYDVKM. The chain joins TRBV28 to TRBJ1-2, with D maybe TRBD1 (6 bases). This receptor was identified in a woman under 30 who had recovered from COVID-19. Sequenced sample: PBMCs or T cells enriched from blood (not recorded which). Written as DNA, the CDR3 is TGTGCCAGCAGCCTCCGGGACACCTATGGCTACACCTTC. Its protein is CASSLRDTYGYTF.